This T cell receptor (beta chain) was documented in a study of T cell clusters in autoimmune cytopenias. Comments on this clonotype: What it binds is not known.

Germline V gene lookup returns CDR1 LNHDA and CDR2 SQIVND (reference sequence). The CDR3 covers 14 residues. TRB rearrangements were amplified by touch-down multiplex PCR with mixed TRB-A/B primers. Using the multiplex PCR reads, TCRdb records one entry per CDR3 protein without DNA. Found here are approximately 16,000 distinct CDR3 sequences; the top ten clones hold around 2.1%. Study-wide findings and caveats: The T cell clusters came from computational analysis alone and lack functional validation. Physiological T cell clusters of healthy donors were apparently absent in primary autoimmune cytopenia patients. TRB repertoire shifts in secondary cytopenia and chronic lymphocytic leukemia mostly reflected lymphoma, not autoimmunity. No cluster-lack signature appeared between secondary cytopenia and chronic lymphocytic leukemia patients, apparently due to lymphoma masking.

Each sample's input was around 270 ng genomic DNA, roughly 40,000 genome equivalents. Specimen: peripheral blood. The rearrangement joins TRBV19 to TRBJ1-3. The TCR originated in a human donor with an autoimmune cytopenia or autoimmune hepatitis (not recorded which). The CDR3 region is CASSISRIGNTIYF.